The 13 T cell receptor beta chains below all came from one sample that was sequenced in a study of blood T cell repertoires in COVID-19. Assay: immunoSEQ multiplex PCR; the TCRdb copy retains only in-frame clones and omits some. The table shows about 370,000 clones, with around 89% occurring only once. Sample: PBMCs or T cells enriched from blood (not recorded which). The receptors were gathered from a man younger than 35 who had recovered from COVID-19.

This clone was seen just once. This chain connects TRBV7-9 to TRBJ1-1, with 7 positions matching TRBD1. This CDR3 region has 11 residues. Germline loops: CDR1 SEHNR, CDR2 FQNEAQ (reference sequence). After removal of 11 bases from V and 0 bases from J, the junction contained 0 bases not matched to a gene. Here the CDR3 reads CAGTVNTEAFF. The CDR3 region has the DNA TGTGCCGGGACAGTGAACACTGAAGCTTTCTTT.

The chain is built from TRBV29-1 and TRBJ2-7, with 13 bases aligning to TRBD2. The junction had 3 bases not matched to a gene; V was cut back by 2 bases and J by 2 bases. The germline V gene encodes CDR1 SQVTM and CDR2 ANQGSEA. The CDR3 runs to 15 residues. In nucleotides, the CDR3 is TGCAGCGTTGAAAAAGGGACTAGCGGGACCTACGAGCAGTACTTC. Protein product: CSVEKGTSGTYEQYF.

The rearrangement joins TRBV3-1 (or the pseudogene TRBV3-2) to TRBJ2-1; 10 bases fit TRBD1. Looked up from germline, CDR1 is LGHDT and CDR2 is YNNKEL (reference sequence). The CDR3 sequence is 15 residues long. Unmatched junction bases numbered 3, after V lost 4 bases and J lost 3 bases. The DNA of the CDR3 is TGTGCCAGCAGCCCACGGGACAGGGGCTACAATGAGCAGTTCTTC. This sequence encodes CASSPRDRGYNEQFF.

V gene TRBV12-5 combines with J gene TRBJ2-1; the D is unclear. Germline V lookup: CDR1 LGHNT, CDR2 FRNRAP. The germline V and J ends were trimmed by 1 base and 0 bases, with 13 bases remaining between them. The CDR3 is 17 residues long. CDR3 DNA: TGTGCTAGTGGTTTGGCCTCCTTGAAGAGCTCCTACAATGAGCAGTTCTTC. Amino acid sequence: CASGLASLKSSYNEQFF.

This clone was counted once. This chain uses TRBV2 with TRBJ2-1; maybe TRBD2 (6 bases). The germline V gene encodes CDR1 SNHLY and CDR2 FYNNEI. CDR3 length equals 15 residues. Trimming stripped 4 bases from V and 3 bases from J, with 13 bases between. This CDR3 is CASSGVWGDYNEQFF. CDR3 nucleotides: TGTGCCAGCAGTGGGGTTTGGGGGGACTACAATGAGCAGTTCTTC.

This clone was counted a single time. The rearrangement joins TRBV4-1 to TRBJ2-1, with TRBD2 identical over 12 bases. V was pared by 4 bases and J by 0 bases, with 4 bases of the junction left unmatched. Germline V CDR1 and CDR2: MGHRA, YSYEKL. The CDR3 loop spans 17 amino acids. The CDR3 sequence: CASSPSGGASSYNEQFF. The CDR3 nucleotides read TGCGCCAGCAGCCCTAGCGGGGGGGCAAGCTCCTACAATGAGCAGTTCTTC.

This clone occurred once. CDR3 sequence: CATSDRLAGGSYEQYF. The CDR3 DNA is TGTGCCACCAGCGACCGACTAGCGGGAGGCTCCTACGAGCAGTACTTC. The chain combines TRBV15 with TRBJ2-7; 13 bases align to TRBD2. The CDR3 has 16 residues. V lost 5 bases to trimming and J lost 0 bases; unmatched junction nucleotides: 4. In germline, CDR1 is LNHNV, CDR2 YYDKDF (reference sequence).

The chain links TRBV10-2 to TRBJ2-5, with D possibly matching TRBD2 (5 bases). Germline V gene sequence: CDR1 WSHSY, CDR2 SAAADI. The CDR3 totals 14 residues. Between the trimmed V and J ends, which lost 0 bases and 7 bases, there was a span of 12 bases. Here the CDR3 DNA reads TGCGCCAGCAGTGAGTCTGGAGAGGGTCGGACCCAGTACTTC. This translates into CASSESGEGRTQYF.

V is TRBV7-9 and J is TRBJ2-1; tentatively, D is TRBD2 (6 bases). Germline-derived CDR1 and CDR2 are SEHNR and FQNEAQ (reference sequence). The CDR3 loop spans 14 amino acids. V lost 4 bases to trimming and J lost 3 bases, with 10 bases between them. The CDR3 loop is CASSSRLDYNEQFF. DNA for the CDR3: TGTGCCAGCAGCTCCAGACTAGACTACAATGAGCAGTTCTTC.

V and J are TRBV7-2 and TRBJ2-7, with 8 bases matching TRBD2. With V trimmed by 4 bases and J by 0 bases, 2 bases remained unmatched. Germline CDR1 and CDR2: SGHTA and FQGNSA. CDR3 length: 14 residues. Written as DNA, the CDR3 is TGTGCCAGCAGCTCTACTAGCGGCTCCTACGAGCAGTACTTC. This encodes CASSSTSGSYEQYF. The full variable domain, its missing parts supplied by reference TRBV7-2 and TRBJ2-7, is GAGVSQSPSNKVTEKGKDVELRCDPISGHTALYWYRQSLGQGLEFLIYFQGNSAPDKSGLPSDRFSAERTGGSVSTLTIQRTQQEDSAVYLCASSSTSGSYEQYFGPGTRLTVT.

This chain links TRBV29-1 with TRBJ1-1, with D perhaps matching TRBD1 (5 bases). Between the trimmed V and J ends, which lost 3 bases and 1 base, there was a span of 18 bases. Germline CDR1 reads SQVTM; CDR2 reads ANQGSEA. The CDR3 is 16 amino acids. This CDR3 is CSVERAGRGENTEAFF. The CDR3, as DNA: TGCAGCGTTGAGAGGGCAGGGAGGGGAGAGAACACTGAAGCTTTCTTT.

This chain links TRBV5-1 with TRBJ2-1, with TRBD1 identical over 9 bases. With V trimmed by 1 base and J by 7 bases, 6 bases remained unmatched. This CDR3 region has 15 residues. Germline V gene sequence: CDR1 SGHRS, CDR2 YFSETQ. CDR3 sequence (DNA): TGCGCCAGCAGCTTGCCCGGGACAGGGAGGAATGAGCAGTTCTTC. Translated: CASSLPGTGRNEQFF. Combining the CDR3 with reference TRBV5-1 and TRBJ2-1 gives the whole variable domain KAGVTQTPRYLIKTRGQQVTLSCSPISGHRSVSWYQQTPGQGLQFLFEYFSETQRNKGNFPGRFSGRQFSNSRSEMNVSTLELGDSALYLCASSLPGTGRNEQFFGPGTRLTVL.

In its sample, this clone was seen once. The V gene is TRBV29-1, the J gene TRBJ2-1, with 7 bases identical to TRBD1. J lost 3 bases, V lost 4 bases, and 0 bases had no gene match. The CDR3 is made up of 12 amino acids. The germline V gene encodes CDR1 SQVTM and CDR2 ANQGSEA. The CDR3 DNA reads TGCAGCGTTGGACAGGGCTACAATGAGCAGTTCTTC. Its protein product is CSVGQGYNEQFF.